This T cell receptor beta chain was retrieved from a study of cytomegalovirus exposure and HLA in healthy donors. Study as a whole: From HLA-typed donors, an early data release held around 80 million unique TCRs. General study findings and limits: In a later analysis, HLA-associated TCR beta chains were more clonally expanded than equally common others. Cytomegalovirus-associated TCR beta chains were listed, numbering some 170. In a later analysis, HLA-C alleles had the fewest associated TCRs, DRB1 alleles the most.

Both 60 Vbeta primers and 13 Jbeta primers went into the PCR. Method: immunoSEQ multiplex PCR; TCRdb's copy keeps in-frame clones and lacks some. Counted here are 190,000 or so clones, 75% to 85% occurring once; the ten biggest clones make up roughly 0.4%. This clone has a handful of counts. Its antigen is undetermined. Trimming left V 3 bases short and J 5 bases short, with 4 bases between. Germline-derived CDR1 and CDR2 are MNHEY and SVGAGI. The CDR3 covers 12 residues. The clonotype originates from a male donor in good health and CMV-seropositive. The chain recombines TRBV6-5 with TRBJ1-4; no firm D call. Sample: PBMCs. Here the CDR3 reads CASSYLNEKLFF. The CDR3 nucleotides are TGTGCCAGCAGTTATCTCAATGAAAAACTGTTTTTT.